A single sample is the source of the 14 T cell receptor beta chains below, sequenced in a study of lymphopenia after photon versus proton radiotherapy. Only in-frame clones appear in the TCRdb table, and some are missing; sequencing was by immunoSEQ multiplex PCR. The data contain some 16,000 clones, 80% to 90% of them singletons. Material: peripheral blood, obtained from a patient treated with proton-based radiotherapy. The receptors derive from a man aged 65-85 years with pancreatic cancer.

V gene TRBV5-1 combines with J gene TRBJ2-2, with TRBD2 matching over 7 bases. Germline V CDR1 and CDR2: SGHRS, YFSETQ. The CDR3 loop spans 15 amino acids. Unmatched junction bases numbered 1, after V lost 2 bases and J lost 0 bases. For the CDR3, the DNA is TGCGCCAGCAGCTTCGGGGGGACGAACACCGGGGAGCTGTTTTTT. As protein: CASSFGGTNTGELFF.

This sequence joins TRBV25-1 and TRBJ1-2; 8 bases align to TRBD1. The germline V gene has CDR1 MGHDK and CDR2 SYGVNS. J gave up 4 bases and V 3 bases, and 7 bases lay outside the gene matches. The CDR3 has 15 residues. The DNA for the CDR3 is TGTGCCAGCAGTGAGGGGAACAGGGGGTCCTATGGCTACACCTTC. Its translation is CASSEGNRGSYGYTF.

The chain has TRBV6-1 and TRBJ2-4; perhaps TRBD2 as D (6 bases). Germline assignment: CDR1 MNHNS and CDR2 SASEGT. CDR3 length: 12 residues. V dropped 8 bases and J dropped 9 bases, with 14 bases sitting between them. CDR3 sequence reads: CASGIVGGIQYF. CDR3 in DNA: TGTGCCAGCGGAATTGTCGGGGGCATTCAGTACTTC.

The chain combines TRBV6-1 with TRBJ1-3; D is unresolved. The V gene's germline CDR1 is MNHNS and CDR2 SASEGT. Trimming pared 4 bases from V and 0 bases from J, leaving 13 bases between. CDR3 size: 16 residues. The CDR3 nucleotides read TGTGCCAGCAGTGTCGGCGGGTCCAGCTCTGGAAACACCATATATTTT. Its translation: CASSVGGSSSGNTIYF.

CDR3 in DNA: TGTGCCAGCAGTTCCCTGACGGGTGAAAAACTGTTTTTT. Residues: CASSSLTGEKLFF. The chain combines TRBV6-5 with TRBJ1-4; D unresolved. V lost 4 bases and J 7 bases, leaving 10 bases between the germline ends. Germline V gene lookup returns CDR1 MNHEY and CDR2 SVGAGI. The CDR3 is 13 amino acids.

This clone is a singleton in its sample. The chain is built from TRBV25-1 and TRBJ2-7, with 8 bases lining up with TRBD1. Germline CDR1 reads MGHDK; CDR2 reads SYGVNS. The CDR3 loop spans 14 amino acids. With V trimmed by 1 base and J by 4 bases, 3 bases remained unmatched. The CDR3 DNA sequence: TGTGCCAGCAGTGAATCCGACAGGGGATACGAGCAGTACTTC. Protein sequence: CASSESDRGYEQYF.

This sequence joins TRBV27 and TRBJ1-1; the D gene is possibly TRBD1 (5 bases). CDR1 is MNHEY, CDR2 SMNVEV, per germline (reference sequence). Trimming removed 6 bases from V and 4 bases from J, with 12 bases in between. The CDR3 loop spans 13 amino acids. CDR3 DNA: TGTGCCAGCAGCCTCAACAGGTTCACTGAAGCTTTCTTT. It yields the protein CASSLNRFTEAFF.

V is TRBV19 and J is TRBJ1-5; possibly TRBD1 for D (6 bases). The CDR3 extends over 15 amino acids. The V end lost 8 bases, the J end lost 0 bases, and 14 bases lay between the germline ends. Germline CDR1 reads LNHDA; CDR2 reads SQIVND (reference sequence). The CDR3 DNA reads TGTGCCAGTGATCCGGGACAAACTAGCAATCAGCCCCAGCATTTT. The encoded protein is CASDPGQTSNQPQHF.

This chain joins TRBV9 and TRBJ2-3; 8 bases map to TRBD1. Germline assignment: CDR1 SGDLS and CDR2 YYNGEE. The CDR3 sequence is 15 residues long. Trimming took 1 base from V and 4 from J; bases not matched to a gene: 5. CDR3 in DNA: TGTGCCAGCAGCGTACAGGGGGCGGTGGCAGATACGCAGTATTTT. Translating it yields CASSVQGAVADTQYF.

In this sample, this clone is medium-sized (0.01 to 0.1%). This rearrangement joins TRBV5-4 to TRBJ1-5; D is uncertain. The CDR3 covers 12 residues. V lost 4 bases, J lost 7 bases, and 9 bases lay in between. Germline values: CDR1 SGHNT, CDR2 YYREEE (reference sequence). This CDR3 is CASSLQGQPQHF. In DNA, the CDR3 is TGTGCCAGCAGCCTCCAAGGGCAGCCCCAGCATTTT.

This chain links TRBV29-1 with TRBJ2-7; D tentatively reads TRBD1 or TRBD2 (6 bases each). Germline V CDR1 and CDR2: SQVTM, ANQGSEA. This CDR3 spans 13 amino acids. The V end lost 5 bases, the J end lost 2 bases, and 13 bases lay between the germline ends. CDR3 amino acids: CSVRGPAPYEQYF. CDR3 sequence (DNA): TGCAGCGTTCGGGGGCCCGCCCCCTACGAGCAGTACTTC.

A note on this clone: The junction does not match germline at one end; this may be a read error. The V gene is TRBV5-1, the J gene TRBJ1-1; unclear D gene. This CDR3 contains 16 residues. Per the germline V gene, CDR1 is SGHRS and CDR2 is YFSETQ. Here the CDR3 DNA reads TGCGCCAGCAGCTTGGAACCAGGATCTGGGAACGCTGAAGCTTTCTTT. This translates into CASSLEPGSGNAEAFF.

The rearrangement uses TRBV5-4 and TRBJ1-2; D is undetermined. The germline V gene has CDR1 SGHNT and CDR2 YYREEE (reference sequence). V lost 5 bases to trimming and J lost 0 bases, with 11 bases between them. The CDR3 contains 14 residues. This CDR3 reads CASSKGLTNYGYTF. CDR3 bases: TGTGCCAGCAGTAAGGGATTAACTAACTATGGCTACACCTTC.

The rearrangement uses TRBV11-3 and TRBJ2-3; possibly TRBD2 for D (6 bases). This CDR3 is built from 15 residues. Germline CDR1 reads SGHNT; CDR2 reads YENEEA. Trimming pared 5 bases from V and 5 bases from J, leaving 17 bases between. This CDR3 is CASSPRDSAGDTQYF. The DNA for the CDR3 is TGTGCCAGCAGCCCGAGGGACTCGGCGGGAGATACGCAGTATTTT.